This TCR beta chain was retrieved from a study of T cell repertoires in cytomegalovirus infection. Study-level information: Indications of both CMV infection and matching HLA type were provided by public TCR beta signatures.

The CDR3 is made up of 13 amino acids. V lost 3 bases to trimming and J lost 3 bases, with 7 bases between them. CDR1 and CDR2 from the germline V gene are SGHTA and FQGNSA. TCRdb reprocessed the reads with MiXCR, giving one entry per CDR3 protein. The sample consists of approximately 320,000 distinct CDR3 sequences, more than 8% of them appearing once. This clonotype appeared many times. Sample: PBMCs. This sequence joins TRBV7-2 and TRBJ2-3; D call uncertain. This clonotype was sampled from a human donor in good health (CMV status not recorded). Some clones in this sample may be carry-over from other donors' samples. The DNA for the CDR3 is TGTGCCAGCAGCTTGAGTAAGACAGATACGCAGTATTTT. Translation: CASSLSKTDTQYF. Drawing the rest from reference TRBV7-2 and TRBJ2-3, the complete variable domain is GAGVSQSPSNKVTEKGKDVELRCDPISGHTALYWYRQSLGQGLEFLIYFQGNSAPDKSGLPSDRFSAERTGGSVSTLTIQRTQQEDSAVYLCASSLSKTDTQYFGPGTRLTVL.